The present T cell receptor (beta chain) was sequenced within a study of beta chain features in type 1 diabetes. The sequenced template was cDNA made from the entire isolated RNA. Sequencing was performed with immunoSEQ multiplex PCR; in TCRdb, only in-frame clones are kept and a portion is missing. The sample carries some 110,000 clones, about 16% recorded once. Study outcomes and limitations: PCR could preferentially amplify shorter templates, alike in patients and controls. Moderate but significant shortening of TCRB CDR3s was recorded in all four CD4+ subsets from Type 1 diabetes patients.

The CDR3 has 15 amino acids. CDR1 SGHAT and CDR2 FQDESV come from the germline V gene (reference sequence). The J segment lost 6 bases and the V segment lost 5 bases, leaving 9 bases of the junction unmatched. In this sample, this clone turned up many times. Its antigen is not identified. The chain employs TRBV11-1 and TRBJ1-2, with 10 bases identical to TRBD1. Sequenced input: central memory CD4+ T cells from blood. The source of this sequence is a man aged 25 to 40 with type 1 diabetes. The CDR3 sequence is CASSPGTGVLDGYTF. The DNA for the CDR3 is TGTGCCAGCAGCCCAGGGACAGGGGTCTTGGATGGCTACACCTTC.